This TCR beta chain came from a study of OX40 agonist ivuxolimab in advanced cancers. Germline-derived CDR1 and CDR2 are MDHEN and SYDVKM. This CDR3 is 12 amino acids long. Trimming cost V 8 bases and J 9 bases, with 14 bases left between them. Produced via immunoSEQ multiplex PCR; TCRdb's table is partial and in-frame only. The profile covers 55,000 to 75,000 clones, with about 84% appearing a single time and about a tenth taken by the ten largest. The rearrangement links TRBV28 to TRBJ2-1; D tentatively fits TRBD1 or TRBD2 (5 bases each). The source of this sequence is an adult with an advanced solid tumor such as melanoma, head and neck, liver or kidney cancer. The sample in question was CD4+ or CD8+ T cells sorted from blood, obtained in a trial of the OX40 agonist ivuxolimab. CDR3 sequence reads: CASYSGAGEQFF. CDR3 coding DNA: TGTGCCAGCTACTCCGGGGCCGGTGAGCAGTTCTTC.